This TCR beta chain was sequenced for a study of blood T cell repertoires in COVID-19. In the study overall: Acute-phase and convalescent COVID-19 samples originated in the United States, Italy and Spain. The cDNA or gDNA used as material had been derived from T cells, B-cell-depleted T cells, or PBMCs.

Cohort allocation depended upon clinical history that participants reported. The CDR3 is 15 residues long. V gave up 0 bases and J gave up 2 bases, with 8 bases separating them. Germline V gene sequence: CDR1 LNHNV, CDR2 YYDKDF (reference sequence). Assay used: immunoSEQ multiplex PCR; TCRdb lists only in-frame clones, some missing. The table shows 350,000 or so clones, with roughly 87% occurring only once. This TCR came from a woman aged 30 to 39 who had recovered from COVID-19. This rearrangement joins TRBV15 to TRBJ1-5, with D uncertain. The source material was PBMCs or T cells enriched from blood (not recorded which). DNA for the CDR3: TGTGCCACCAGCAGAGATCGCGGGCGCAATCAGCCCCAGCATTTT. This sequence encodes CATSRDRGRNQPQHF.